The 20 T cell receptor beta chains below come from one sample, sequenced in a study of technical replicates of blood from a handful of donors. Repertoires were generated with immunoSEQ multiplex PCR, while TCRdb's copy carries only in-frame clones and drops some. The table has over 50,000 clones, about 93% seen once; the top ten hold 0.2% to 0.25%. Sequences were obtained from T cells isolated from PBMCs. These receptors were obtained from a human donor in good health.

The CDR3 reads CASSLRGVGTSRVTQYF. As DNA, the CDR3 is TGTGCCAGCAGCTTAAGGGGCGTAGGGACTAGCCGAGTGACCCAGTACTTC. The V call is TRBV11-2, the J call TRBJ2-5, with 9 bases identical to TRBD2. This CDR3 is 17 amino acids long. V was pared by 2 bases and J by 7 bases, with 14 bases of the junction left unmatched. CDR1 and CDR2 from the germline V gene are SGHAT and FQNNGV.

CDR3 residues: CASSESQGHGYTF. CDR3 sequence (DNA): TGCGCCAGCAGTGAAAGTCAGGGCCATGGCTACACCTTC. The V and J genes are TRBV10-1 and TRBJ1-2; possibly TRBD1 for D (5 bases). In germline, CDR1 is WNHNN, CDR2 SYGVQD (reference sequence). This CDR3 comprises 13 residues. Trimming left V 3 bases short and J 6 bases short, with 11 bases between.

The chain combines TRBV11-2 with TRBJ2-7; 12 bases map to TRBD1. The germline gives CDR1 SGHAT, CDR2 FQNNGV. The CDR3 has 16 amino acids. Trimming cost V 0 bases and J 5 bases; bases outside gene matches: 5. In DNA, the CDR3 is TGTGCCAGCAGCTTAGATGGGGGGACAGGGGGCAACGAGCAGTACTTC. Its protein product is CASSLDGGTGGNEQYF.

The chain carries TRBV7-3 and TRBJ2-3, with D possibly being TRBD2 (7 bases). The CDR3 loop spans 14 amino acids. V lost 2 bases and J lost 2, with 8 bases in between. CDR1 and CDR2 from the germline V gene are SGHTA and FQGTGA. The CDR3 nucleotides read TGTGCCAGCAGCTTAGGGGGGGCCACAGATACGCAGTATTTT. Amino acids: CASSLGGATDTQYF.

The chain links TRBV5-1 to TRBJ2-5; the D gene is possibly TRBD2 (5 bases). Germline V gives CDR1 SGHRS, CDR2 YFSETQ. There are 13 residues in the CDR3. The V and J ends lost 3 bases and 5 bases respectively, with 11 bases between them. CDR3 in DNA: TGCGCCAGCAGCTCCCCCGGGGTGGAGACCCAGTACTTC. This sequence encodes CASSSPGVETQYF.

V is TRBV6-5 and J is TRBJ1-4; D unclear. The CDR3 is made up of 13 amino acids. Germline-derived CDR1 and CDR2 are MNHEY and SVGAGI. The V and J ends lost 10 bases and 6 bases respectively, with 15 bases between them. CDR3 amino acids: CATSGRRYEKLFF. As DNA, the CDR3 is TGTGCCACCTCCGGGAGACGCTATGAAAAACTGTTTTTT.

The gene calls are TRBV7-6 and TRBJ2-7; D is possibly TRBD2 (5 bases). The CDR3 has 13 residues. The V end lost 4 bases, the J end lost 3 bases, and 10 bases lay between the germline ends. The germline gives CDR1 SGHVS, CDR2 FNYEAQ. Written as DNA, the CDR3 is TGTGCCAGCAGCTCGATCCGGGACTACGAGCAGTACTTC. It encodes CASSSIRDYEQYF.

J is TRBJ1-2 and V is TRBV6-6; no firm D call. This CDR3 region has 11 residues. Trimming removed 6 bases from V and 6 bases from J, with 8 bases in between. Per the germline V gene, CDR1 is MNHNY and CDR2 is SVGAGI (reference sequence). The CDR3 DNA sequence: TGTGCCAGCAGCCGGAGGGATGGCTACACCTTC. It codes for CASSRRDGYTF.

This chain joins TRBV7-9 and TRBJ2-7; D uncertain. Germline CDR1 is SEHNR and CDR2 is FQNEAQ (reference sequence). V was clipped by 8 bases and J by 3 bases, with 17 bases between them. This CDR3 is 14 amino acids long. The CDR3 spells CASLATSLGYEQYF. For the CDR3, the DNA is TGTGCCAGCCTTGCCACGTCCCTAGGCTACGAGCAGTACTTC.

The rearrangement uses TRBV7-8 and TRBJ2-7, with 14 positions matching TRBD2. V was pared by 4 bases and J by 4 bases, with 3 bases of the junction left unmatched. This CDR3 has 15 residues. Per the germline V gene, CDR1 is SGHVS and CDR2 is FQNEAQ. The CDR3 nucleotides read TGTGCCAGCAGCTCAAGGACTAGCGGGAGGTACGAGCAGTACTTC. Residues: CASSSRTSGRYEQYF.

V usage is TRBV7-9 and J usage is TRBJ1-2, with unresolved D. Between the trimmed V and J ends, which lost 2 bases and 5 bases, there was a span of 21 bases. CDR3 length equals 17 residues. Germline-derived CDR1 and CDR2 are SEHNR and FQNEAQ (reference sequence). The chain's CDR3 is CASSLNEAQTHFYGYTF. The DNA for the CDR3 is TGTGCCAGCAGCTTAAACGAGGCCCAAACGCATTTTTATGGCTACACCTTC.

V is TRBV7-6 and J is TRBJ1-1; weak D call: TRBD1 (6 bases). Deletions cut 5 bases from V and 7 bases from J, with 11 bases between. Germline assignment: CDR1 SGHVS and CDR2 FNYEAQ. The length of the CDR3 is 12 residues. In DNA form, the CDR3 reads TGTGCCAGCAGCGCTAGAGGGGGTGAAGCTTTCTTT. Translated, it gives CASSARGGEAFF.

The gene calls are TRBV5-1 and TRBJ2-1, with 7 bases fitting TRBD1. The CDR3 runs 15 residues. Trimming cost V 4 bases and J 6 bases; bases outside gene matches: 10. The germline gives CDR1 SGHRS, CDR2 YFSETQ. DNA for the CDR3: TGCGCCAGCAGCCCCGGACAGGTGGTAGGCAATGAGCAGTTCTTC. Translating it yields CASSPGQVVGNEQFF.

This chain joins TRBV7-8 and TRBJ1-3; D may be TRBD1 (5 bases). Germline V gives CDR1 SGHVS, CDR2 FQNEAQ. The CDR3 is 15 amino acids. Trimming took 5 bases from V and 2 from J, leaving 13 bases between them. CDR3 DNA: TGTGCCAGCAGCCCAGGCGCAGGGACTGGAAACACCATATATTTT. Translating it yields CASSPGAGTGNTIYF. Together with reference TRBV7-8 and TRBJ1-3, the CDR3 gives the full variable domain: GAGVSQSPRYKVAKRGQDVALRCDPISGHVSLFWYQQALGQGPEFLTYFQNEAQLDKSGLPSDRFFAERPEGSVSTLKIQRTQQEDSAVYLCASSPGAGTGNTIYFGEGSWLTVV.

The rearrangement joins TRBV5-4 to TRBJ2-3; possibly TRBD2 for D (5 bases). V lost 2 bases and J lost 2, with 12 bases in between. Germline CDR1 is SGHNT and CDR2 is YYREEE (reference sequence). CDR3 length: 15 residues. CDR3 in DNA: TGTGCCAGCAGCTTCCCTTTGAGGGTCACAGATACGCAGTATTTT. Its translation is CASSFPLRVTDTQYF. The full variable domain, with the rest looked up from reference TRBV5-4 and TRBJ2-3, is ETGVTQSPTHLIKTRGQQVTLRCSSQSGHNTVSWYQQALGQGPQFIFQYYREEENGRGNFPPRFSGLQFPNYSSELNVNALELDDSALYLCASSFPLRVTDTQYFGPGTRLTVL.

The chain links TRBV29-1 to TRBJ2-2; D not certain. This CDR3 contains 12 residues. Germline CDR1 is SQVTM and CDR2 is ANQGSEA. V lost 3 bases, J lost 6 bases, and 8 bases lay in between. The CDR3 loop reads CSVEPGSGELFF. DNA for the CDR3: TGCAGCGTTGAGCCTGGCTCCGGGGAGCTGTTTTTT.

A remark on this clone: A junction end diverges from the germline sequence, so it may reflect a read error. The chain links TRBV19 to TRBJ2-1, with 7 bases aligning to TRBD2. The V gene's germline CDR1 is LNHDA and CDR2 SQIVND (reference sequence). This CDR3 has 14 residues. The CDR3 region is CASRIGEGYNEQFF. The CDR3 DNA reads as TGTGCCAGTAGGATAGGGGAGGGGTACAATGAGCAGTTCTTC.

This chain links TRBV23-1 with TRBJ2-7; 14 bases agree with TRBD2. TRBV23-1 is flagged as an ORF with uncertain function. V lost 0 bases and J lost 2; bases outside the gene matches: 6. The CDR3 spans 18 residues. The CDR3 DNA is TGCGCCAGCAGTCAATCGGGACTAGCGGGAGACGGGGCCTACGAGCAGTACTTC. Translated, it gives CASSQSGLAGDGAYEQYF.

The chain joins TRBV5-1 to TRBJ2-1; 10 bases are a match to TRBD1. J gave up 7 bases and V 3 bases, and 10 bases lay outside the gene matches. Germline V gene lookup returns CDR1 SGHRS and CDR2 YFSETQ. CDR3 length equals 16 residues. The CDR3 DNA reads TGCGCCAGCAGCTCAAGGGACAGGGGAAGACCTAATGAGCAGTTCTTC. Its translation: CASSSRDRGRPNEQFF.

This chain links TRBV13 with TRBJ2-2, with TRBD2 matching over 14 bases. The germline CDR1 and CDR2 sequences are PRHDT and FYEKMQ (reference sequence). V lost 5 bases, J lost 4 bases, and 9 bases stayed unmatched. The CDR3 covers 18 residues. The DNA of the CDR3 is TGTGCCAGCAGCGTCCTTTCGACTAGCGGGAGGGCCACCGGGGAGCTGTTTTTT. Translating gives CASSVLSTSGRATGELFF.